The clone carrying this T cell receptor beta chain appeared once. The method was immunoSEQ multiplex PCR; TCRdb's version includes in-frame clones alone and lacks a portion of them. This table holds around 130,000 clones, approximately 90% found once. In germline, CDR1 is SNHLY, CDR2 FYNNEI. Losses at the gene ends were 7 bases for V and 5 bases for J; bases not matched to a gene: 16. There are 17 residues in the CDR3. This entry is derived from a study of blood T cell repertoires in COVID-19. This chain uses TRBV2 with TRBJ2-3, with 9 bases lining up with TRBD1. This TCR was sampled from a man aged 70-80 years with active or convalescent COVID-19. Input material: peripheral blood. The CDR3: CASTPTRDRVRVDTQYF. The CDR3 DNA is TGTGCCAGCACCCCCACCCGGGACAGGGTACGGGTAGATACGCAGTATTTT.